These 3 T cell receptor beta chains were sequenced from one sample in a study of CDR3 diversity in severe acne. TCRdb analysed the PCR reads with MiXCR anew, one entry per CDR3 protein. The repertoire holds more than 80,000 distinct CDR3 sequences, with 45% to 55% as singletons. The specimen sequenced was blood. These receptors were obtained from a male donor with severe acne vulgaris.

This chain connects TRBV3-1 to TRBJ1-6; 7 positions match TRBD1. J was trimmed by 9 bases and V by 1 base; bases with no gene match: 9. The CDR3 totals 16 residues. Germline CDR1 reads LGHDT; CDR2 reads YNNKEL (reference sequence). In DNA, the CDR3 is TGTGCCAGCAGCCAAGCCAGGGGGTCGTTGGGTTCACCCCTCCACTTT. Translation gives CASSQARGSLGSPLHF.

The chain has TRBV6-5 and TRBJ2-5; 9 positions agree with TRBD1. This CDR3 contains 14 residues. V trimming: 6 bases; J trimming: 4 bases; junction bases outside the gene matches: 6. Germline lookup yields CDR1 MNHEY and CDR2 SVGAGI. CDR3 nucleotide sequence: TGTGCCAGCAGAAAGACAGGGGGGGGAGAGACCCAGTACTTC. It specifies CASRKTGGGETQYF.

This clonotype was observed a single time. The CDR3 DNA follows: TGTGCCACCAGTCCCCAGGGCGGGGAGACCCAGTACTTC. It yields the protein CATSPQGGETQYF. V usage is TRBV24-1 and J usage is TRBJ2-5; the D call may be TRBD1 or TRBD2 (5 bases each). The CDR3 is 13 residues long. The germline V and J ends were trimmed by 6 bases and 5 bases, with 12 bases remaining between them. Germline V lookup: CDR1 KGHDR, CDR2 SFDVKD.